A single sample gave rise to the 22 T cell receptor beta chains below, sequenced in a study of blood T cells in healthy people across ages. With a J-beta primer mix and a sample-barcoded 5' primer, a second PCR ran 7 to 11 cycles. TCRdb re-analysed the 5' RACE reads in MiXCR, keeping a single row per CDR3 protein. Of about 1.8 million distinct CDR3 sequences in the sample, around 48% were seen once. What was sequenced was blood. Receptors were obtained from a woman between 40 and 55 years old in good health.

This clonotype was seen a handful of times. The chain combines TRBV20-1 with TRBJ1-5; no clear D gene. The CDR3 has 14 residues. Per the germline V gene, CDR1 is DFQATT and CDR2 is SNEGSKA (reference sequence). V lost 1 base and J 0 bases, leaving 7 bases between the germline ends. The chain's CDR3 is CSARGGNSNQPQHF. The CDR3 bases are TGCAGTGCTAGAGGGGGTAATAGCAATCAGCCCCAGCATTTT.

The chain uses TRBV6-2 or TRBV6-3 and TRBJ2-1; D ambiguous. Germline CDR1 and CDR2: MNHEY and SVGEGT. V was trimmed by 4 bases and J by 7 bases, leaving 17 bases between them. CDR3 length: 15 amino acids. The CDR3 DNA is TGTGCCAGCAGTTCCGCCCAATTTTCGAGGAATGAGCAGTTCTTC. Its protein is CASSSAQFSRNEQFF.

This clonotype was found a few times. As DNA, the CDR3 is TGTGCCAGCAGTTACGGGACAGGGTGGACTAGAGACTCCTACAATGAGCAGTTCTTC. It is translated as CASSYGTGWTRDSYNEQFF. J is TRBJ2-1 and V is TRBV6-2 or TRBV6-3; 9 bases map to TRBD1. With 2 bases clipped from V and 0 bases from J, the junction kept 11 bases outside the gene matches. The CDR3 totals 19 residues. The germline V gene encodes CDR1 MNHEY and CDR2 SVGEGT.

As concerns this clonotype: The junction and the germline gene differ at one end; a read error may be behind it. The V and J genes are TRBV18 and TRBJ2-1, with D unclear. This CDR3 is built from 11 residues. Germline CDR1 is KGHSH and CDR2 is LQKENI. CDR3 coding DNA: TGTGCCAGCTCCTCGAACAATGGGCAGTTCTTC. This encodes CASSSNNGQFF.

The rearrangement links TRBV6-2 or TRBV6-3 to TRBJ2-1; D may be TRBD2 (7 bases). Deletions cut 8 bases from V and 4 bases from J, with 15 bases between. The germline V gene encodes CDR1 MNHEY and CDR2 SVGEGT. The CDR3 consists of 14 residues. DNA for the CDR3: TGTGCCAGCTGGGAGGGGGGGGGATACAATGAGCAGTTCTTC. Its protein product is CASWEGGGYNEQFF.

This clonotype has only a few counts. The gene calls are TRBV4-1 and TRBJ2-7; no clear D. V was pared by 1 base and J by 10 bases, with 14 bases between. Germline V gene sequence: CDR1 MGHRA, CDR2 YSYEKL. This CDR3 is built from 13 residues. The CDR3 reads CASSQGQWQEQYF. The CDR3 nucleotides are TGCGCCAGCAGCCAAGGTCAATGGCAAGAACAGTACTTC.

This clonotype was seen once. The V and J genes are TRBV7-9 and TRBJ1-2; weak D call: TRBD1 (5 bases). V was pared by 1 base and J by 7 bases, with 16 bases between. This CDR3 region has 15 residues. Germline-derived CDR1 and CDR2 are SEHNR and FQNEAQ (reference sequence). In DNA, the CDR3 is TGTGCCAGCAGCTTAGACAATCCCGGGGCCGGTGGCTACACCTTC. It codes for CASSLDNPGAGGYTF.

This chain joins TRBV28 and TRBJ2-4, with TRBD1 as a possible D gene (7 bases). The better agreement between TRBJ2-5 and the DNA end casts doubt on the J call. The CDR3 is 16 residues long. Looked up from germline, CDR1 is MDHEN and CDR2 is SYDVKM. CDR3 DNA: TGTGCCAGCAGCCCTAGGCGGGACAGACGGACGAAGACCCAGTACTTC. It encodes CASSPRRDRRTKTQYF.

This clonotype has only a few counts. The chain joins TRBV20-1 to TRBJ2-7; 7 positions match TRBD2. V was pared by 6 bases and J by 2 bases, with 10 bases of the junction left unmatched. The CDR3 covers 14 residues. Germline V gene lookup returns CDR1 DFQATT and CDR2 SNEGSKA (reference sequence). CDR3 protein: CSAGTRGDTYEQYF. The CDR3 DNA sequence: TGCAGTGCAGGGACTCGGGGGGATACCTACGAGCAGTACTTC.

This sequence joins TRBV20-1 and TRBJ2-5, with a weak D call TRBD2 (6 bases). Trimming cost V 5 bases and J 5 bases, with 15 bases left between them. The CDR3 totals 13 residues. CDR1 is DFQATT and CDR2 is SNEGSKA in the germline V gene (reference sequence). Here the CDR3 DNA reads TGCAGTGCTGGTGGGGGAGGACGCGAGACCCAGTACTTC. Amino acids: CSAGGGGRETQYF.

This clonotype has just a few counts. The gene calls are TRBV9 and TRBJ2-3, with D uncertain. V gave up 1 base and J gave up 2 bases, with 8 bases separating them. The length of the CDR3 is 14 residues. Per germline, CDR1 SGDLS and CDR2 YYNGEE. CDR3 sequence reads: CASSVQTHTDTQYF. CDR3 DNA sequence: TGTGCCAGCAGCGTACAGACCCACACAGATACGCAGTATTTT.

V is TRBV7-8 and J is TRBJ1-4; TRBD1 is a possible D gene (6 bases). This CDR3 is 15 amino acids long. V lost 2 bases to trimming and J lost 5 bases, with 12 bases between them. Germline V gene lookup returns CDR1 SGHVS and CDR2 FQNEAQ. The CDR3, as DNA: TGTGCCAGCAGCTTAACCGGGACAAGGAATGAAAAACTGTTTTTT. As protein: CASSLTGTRNEKLFF. The whole variable domain, remainder taken from reference TRBV7-8 and TRBJ1-4, is GAGVSQSPRYKVAKRGQDVALRCDPISGHVSLFWYQQALGQGPEFLTYFQNEAQLDKSGLPSDRFFAERPEGSVSTLKIQRTQQEDSAVYLCASSLTGTRNEKLFFGSGTQLSVL.

In this sample, this clonotype turned up once. CDR3 nucleotide sequence: TGTGCCAGCAGCCAAAATCCGGGACAGGGATACGAGCAGTACTTC. Its protein is CASSQNPGQGYEQYF. The rearrangement links TRBV6-2 or TRBV6-3 to TRBJ2-4, with 9 bases identical to TRBD1. The J call may not be correct, given that the DNA end is closer to TRBJ2-7. Germline V gene sequence: CDR1 MNHEY, CDR2 SVGEGT. There are 15 residues in the CDR3.

The chain couples TRBV10-3 to TRBJ2-1; D perhaps matches TRBD1 (5 bases). V was cut by 6 bases and J by 8 bases, with 20 bases left in between. The germline V gene has CDR1 ENHRY and CDR2 SYGVKD. The CDR3 loop spans 15 amino acids. The CDR3, as DNA: TGTGCCATCAGCGCCACGGACAAATTGTGGGATGAGCAGTTCTTC. It encodes CAISATDKLWDEQFF.

This clonotype was observed a handful of times. This chain links TRBV20-1 with TRBJ2-7; 11 bases are a match to TRBD2. CDR3 size: 17 residues. CDR1 DFQATT and CDR2 SNEGSKA come from the germline V gene (reference sequence). V dropped 3 bases and J dropped 3; count of bases not matched to a gene: 13. The CDR3 bases are TGCAGTGCTAGGGGTAGCGGGGGGGCCTCTTTAATCTACGAGCAGTACTTC. It is translated as CSARGSGGASLIYEQYF.

In the case of this clonotype: A junction end diverges from the germline sequence, so it may reflect a read error. The chain joins TRBV20-1 to TRBJ2-5, with D tentatively TRBD1 or TRBD2 (5 bases each). Germline CDR1 is DFQATT and CDR2 is SNEGSKA (reference sequence). This CDR3 is 12 amino acids long. The DNA of the CDR3 is TGCAGTTCGGGACGGGTCAGAGAGACCCGGTACTTC. This sequence encodes CSSGRVRETRYF.

This chain connects TRBV7-8 to TRBJ2-4; D is unresolved. Germline CDR1 and CDR2: SGHVS and FQNEAQ. Between the trimmed V and J ends, which lost 4 bases and 1 base, there was a span of 23 bases. CDR3 length: 19 residues. The CDR3 loop is CASSSLGPLTDWAKNIQYF. CDR3 sequence (DNA): TGTGCCAGCAGCTCCCTCGGACCCCTTACCGACTGGGCCAAAAACATTCAGTACTTC.

This clonotype was counted only a few times. The rearrangement uses TRBV5-1 and TRBJ2-5, with D perhaps given as TRBD1 or TRBD2 (5 bases each). This CDR3 has 15 residues. Germline V gives CDR1 SGHRS, CDR2 YFSETQ. V was trimmed by 2 bases and J by 3 bases, leaving 14 bases between them. CDR3 loop: CASSFDEGQEETQYF. The CDR3, as DNA: TGCGCCAGCAGCTTTGACGAGGGGCAGGAAGAGACCCAGTACTTC.

This chain joins TRBV20-1 and TRBJ1-2; weak D call: TRBD1 (6 bases). From germline, CDR1 is DFQATT and CDR2 SNEGSKA (reference sequence). Trimming pared 6 bases from V and 1 base from J, leaving 12 bases between. The CDR3 covers 13 residues. CDR3: CSARRGYNYGYTF. The CDR3 nucleotides are TGCAGTGCGCGAAGGGGGTATAACTATGGCTACACCTTC.

The J gene is TRBJ2-7, the V gene TRBV7-2; 8 nucleotides line up with TRBD2. The CDR3 sequence is 13 residues long. CDR1 SGHTA and CDR2 FQGNSA come from the germline V gene. With 6 bases clipped from V and 6 bases from J, the junction kept 7 bases outside the gene matches. CDR3 bases: TGTGCCAGCAGTTTCGGACTAGCAGGCGAGCAGTACTTC. Its translation is CASSFGLAGEQYF.

The chain joins TRBV7-9 to TRBJ1-4; D is unresolved. Germline V CDR1 and CDR2: SEHNR, FQNEAQ (reference sequence). V lost 1 base and J 8 bases, leaving 17 bases between the germline ends. This CDR3 is 16 amino acids long. The CDR3 spells CASSLVLPAPGEKLFF. CDR3 coding DNA: TGTGCCAGCAGCTTAGTGCTACCAGCCCCTGGGGAAAAACTGTTTTTT.

There are a few counts of this clonotype. This chain connects TRBV6-5 to TRBJ2-1; D possibly corresponds to TRBD1 (6 bases). This CDR3 is 18 amino acids long. Germline assignment: CDR1 MNHEY and CDR2 SVGAGI. Trimming left V 2 bases short and J 3 bases short, with 20 bases between. The CDR3 DNA follows: TGTGCCAGCAGTTACCGGGCGGTTGCAGGGGTAGGCTACAATGAGCAGTTCTTC. Its translation: CASSYRAVAGVGYNEQFF.